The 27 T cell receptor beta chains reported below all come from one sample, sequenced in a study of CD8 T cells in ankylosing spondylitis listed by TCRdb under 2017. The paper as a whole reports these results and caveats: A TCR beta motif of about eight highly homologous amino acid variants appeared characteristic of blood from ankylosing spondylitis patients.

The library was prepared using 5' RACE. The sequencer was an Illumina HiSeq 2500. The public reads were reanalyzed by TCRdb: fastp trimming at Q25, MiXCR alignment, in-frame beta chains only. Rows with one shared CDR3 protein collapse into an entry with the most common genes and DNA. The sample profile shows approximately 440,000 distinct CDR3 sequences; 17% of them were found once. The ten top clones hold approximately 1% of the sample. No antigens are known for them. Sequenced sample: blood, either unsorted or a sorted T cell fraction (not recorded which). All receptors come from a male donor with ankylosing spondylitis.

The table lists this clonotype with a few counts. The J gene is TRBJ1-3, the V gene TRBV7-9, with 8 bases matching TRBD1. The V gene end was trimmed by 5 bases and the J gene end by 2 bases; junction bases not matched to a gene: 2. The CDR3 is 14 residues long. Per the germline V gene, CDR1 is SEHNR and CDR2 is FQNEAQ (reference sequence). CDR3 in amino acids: CASSPGQAGNTIYF. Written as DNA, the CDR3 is TGTGCCAGCAGCCCGGGACAGGCTGGAAACACCATATATTTT.

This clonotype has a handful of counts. Written as DNA, the CDR3 is TGTGCCATCAGTGACCTAGCCTACAATGAGCAGTTCTTC. Translating gives CAISDLAYNEQFF. V usage is TRBV10-3 and J usage is TRBJ2-1; D ambiguous. Germline V lookup: CDR1 ENHRY, CDR2 SYGVKD. V was shortened by 3 bases and J by 2 bases, with 5 bases between the two germline ends. The CDR3 is 13 amino acids.

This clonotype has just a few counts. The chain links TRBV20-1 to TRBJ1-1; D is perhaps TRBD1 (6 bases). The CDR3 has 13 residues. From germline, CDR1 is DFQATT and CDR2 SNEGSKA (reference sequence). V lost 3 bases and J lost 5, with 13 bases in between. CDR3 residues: CSARRGTGTEAFF. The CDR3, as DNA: TGCAGTGCTAGGAGAGGAACAGGGACTGAAGCTTTCTTT.

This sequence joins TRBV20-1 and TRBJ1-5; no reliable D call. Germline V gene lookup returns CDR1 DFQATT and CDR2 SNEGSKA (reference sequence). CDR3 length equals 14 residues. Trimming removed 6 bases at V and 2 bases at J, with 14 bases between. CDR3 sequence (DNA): TGCAGTGCCCCATCCTTCGGGGGCAATCAGCCCCAGCATTTT. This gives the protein CSAPSFGGNQPQHF.

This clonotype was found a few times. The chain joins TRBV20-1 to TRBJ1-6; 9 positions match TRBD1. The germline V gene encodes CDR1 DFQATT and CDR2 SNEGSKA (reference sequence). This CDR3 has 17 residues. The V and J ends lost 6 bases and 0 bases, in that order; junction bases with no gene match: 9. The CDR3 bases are TGCAGTGCCCACCGGACAGGGGCGAGCTCCTATAATTCACCCCTCCACTTT. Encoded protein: CSAHRTGASSYNSPLHF.

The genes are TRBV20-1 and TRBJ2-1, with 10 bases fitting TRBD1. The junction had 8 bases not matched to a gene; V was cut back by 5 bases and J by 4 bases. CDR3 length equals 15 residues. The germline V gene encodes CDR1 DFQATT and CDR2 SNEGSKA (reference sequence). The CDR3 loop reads CSALSDRGLYNEQFF. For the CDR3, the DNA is TGCAGTGCTCTATCCGACAGGGGGCTGTACAATGAGCAGTTCTTC.

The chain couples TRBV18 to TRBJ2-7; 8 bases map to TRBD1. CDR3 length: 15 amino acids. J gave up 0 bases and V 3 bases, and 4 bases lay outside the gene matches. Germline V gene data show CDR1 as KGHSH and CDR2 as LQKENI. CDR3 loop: CASSPDRGPSYEQYF. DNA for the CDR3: TGTGCCAGCTCACCTGACAGGGGACCCTCCTACGAGCAGTACTTC.

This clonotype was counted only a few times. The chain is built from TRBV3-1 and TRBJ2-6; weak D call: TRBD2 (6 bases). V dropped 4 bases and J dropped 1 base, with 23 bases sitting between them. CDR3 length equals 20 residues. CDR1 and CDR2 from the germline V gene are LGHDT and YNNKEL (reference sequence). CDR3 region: CASSLLKTRAGNSGANVLTF. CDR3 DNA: TGTGCCAGCAGCCTCCTTAAGACTAGGGCAGGGAATTCTGGGGCCAACGTCCTGACTTTC.

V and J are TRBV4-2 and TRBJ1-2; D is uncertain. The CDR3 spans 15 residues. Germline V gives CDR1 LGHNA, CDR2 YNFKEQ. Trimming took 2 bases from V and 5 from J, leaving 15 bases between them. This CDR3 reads CASSQSQFQKYGYTF. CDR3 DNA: TGTGCCAGCAGCCAATCGCAGTTCCAAAAATATGGCTACACCTTC.

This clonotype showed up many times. The CDR3 here is CASSLRNPKQETQYF. Written as DNA, the CDR3 is TGTGCCAGCAGTTTAAGGAACCCAAAGCAAGAGACCCAGTACTTC. The chain combines TRBV12-3 or TRBV12-4 with TRBJ2-5; no clear D. This CDR3 spans 15 amino acids. V was cut by 2 bases and J by 2 bases, with 12 bases left in between.

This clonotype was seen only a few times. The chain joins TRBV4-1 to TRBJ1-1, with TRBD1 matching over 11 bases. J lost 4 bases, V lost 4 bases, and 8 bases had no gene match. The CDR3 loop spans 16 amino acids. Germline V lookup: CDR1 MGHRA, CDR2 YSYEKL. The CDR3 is CASSRGQGALGTEAFF. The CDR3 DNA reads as TGCGCCAGCAGCCGAGGACAGGGGGCTCTTGGCACTGAAGCTTTCTTT.

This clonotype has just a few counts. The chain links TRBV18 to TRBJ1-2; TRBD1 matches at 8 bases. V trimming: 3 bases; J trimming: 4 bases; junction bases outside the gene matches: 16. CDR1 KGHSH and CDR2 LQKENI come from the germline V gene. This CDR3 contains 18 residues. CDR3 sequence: CASSPGQGPRGDLYGYTF. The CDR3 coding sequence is TGTGCCAGCTCACCCGGACAGGGCCCCCGGGGAGACCTCTATGGCTACACCTTC.

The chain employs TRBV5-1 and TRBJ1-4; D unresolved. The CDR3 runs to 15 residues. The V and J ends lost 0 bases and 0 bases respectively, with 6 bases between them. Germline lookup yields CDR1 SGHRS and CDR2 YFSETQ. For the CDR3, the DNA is TGCGCCAGCAGCTTGGATGCAGCAACTAATGAAAAACTGTTTTTT. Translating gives CASSLDAATNEKLFF. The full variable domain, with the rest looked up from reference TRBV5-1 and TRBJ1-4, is KAGVTQTPRYLIKTRGQQVTLSCSPISGHRSVSWYQQTPGQGLQFLFEYFSETQRNKGNFPGRFSGRQFSNSRSEMNVSTLELGDSALYLCASSLDAATNEKLFFGSGTQLSVL.

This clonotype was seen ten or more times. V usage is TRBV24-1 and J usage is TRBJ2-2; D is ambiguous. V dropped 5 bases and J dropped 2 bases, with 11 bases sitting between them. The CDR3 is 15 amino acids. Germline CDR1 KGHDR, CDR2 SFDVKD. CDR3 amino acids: CATSVGSYNTGELFF. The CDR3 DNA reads TGTGCCACCAGTGTAGGCAGTTATAACACCGGGGAGCTGTTTTTT.

The CDR3 reads CASSLGNSGGEETQYF. CDR3 coding DNA: TGTGCCAGCAGCTTAGGGAATAGCGGGGGTGAGGAGACCCAGTACTTC. The V gene is TRBV13, the J gene TRBJ2-5; TRBD2 matches 9 bases. V was pared by 0 bases and J by 5 bases, with 7 bases of the junction left unmatched. The CDR3 totals 16 residues. Germline CDR1 is PRHDT and CDR2 is FYEKMQ (reference sequence).

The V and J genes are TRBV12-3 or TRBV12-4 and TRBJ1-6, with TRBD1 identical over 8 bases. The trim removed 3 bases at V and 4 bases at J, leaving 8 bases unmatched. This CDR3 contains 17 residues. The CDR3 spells CASSLRDRLHYNSPLHF. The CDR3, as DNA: TGTGCCAGCAGTTTGCGGGACAGGCTCCATTATAATTCACCCCTCCACTTT.

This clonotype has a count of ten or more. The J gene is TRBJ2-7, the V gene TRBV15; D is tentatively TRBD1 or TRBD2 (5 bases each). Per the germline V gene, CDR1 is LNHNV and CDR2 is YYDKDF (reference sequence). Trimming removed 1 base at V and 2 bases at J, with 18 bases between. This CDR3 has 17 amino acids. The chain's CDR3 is CATSRGWGSGTAYEQYF. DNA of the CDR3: TGTGCCACCAGCAGAGGATGGGGGTCGGGAACTGCCTACGAGCAGTACTTC.

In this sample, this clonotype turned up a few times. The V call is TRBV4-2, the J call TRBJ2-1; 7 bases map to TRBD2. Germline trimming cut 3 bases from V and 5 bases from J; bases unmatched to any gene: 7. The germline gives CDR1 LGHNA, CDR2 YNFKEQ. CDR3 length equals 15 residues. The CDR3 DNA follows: TGTGCCAGCAGCCAGTTAACCAGCGGGAACAATGAGCAGTTCTTC. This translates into CASSQLTSGNNEQFF.

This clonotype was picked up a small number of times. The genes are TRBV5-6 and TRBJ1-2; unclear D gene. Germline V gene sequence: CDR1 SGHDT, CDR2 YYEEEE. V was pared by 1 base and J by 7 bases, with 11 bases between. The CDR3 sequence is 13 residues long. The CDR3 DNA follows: TGTGCCAGCAGCTTGCGGAACCGGGGTGGCTACACCTTC. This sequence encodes CASSLRNRGGYTF.

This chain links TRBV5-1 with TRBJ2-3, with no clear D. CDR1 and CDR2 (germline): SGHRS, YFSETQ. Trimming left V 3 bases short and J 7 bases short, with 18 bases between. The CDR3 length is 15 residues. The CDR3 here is CASSSYGARPNTQYF. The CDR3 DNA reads TGCGCCAGCAGCTCTTACGGTGCCCGACCTAATACGCAGTATTTT.

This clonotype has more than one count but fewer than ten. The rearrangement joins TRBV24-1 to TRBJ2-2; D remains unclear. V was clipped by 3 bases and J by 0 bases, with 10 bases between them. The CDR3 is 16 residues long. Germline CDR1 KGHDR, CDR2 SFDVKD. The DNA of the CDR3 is TGTGCCACCAGTGATCCGGGTCAACCGAACACCGGGGAGCTGTTTTTT. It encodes CATSDPGQPNTGELFF.

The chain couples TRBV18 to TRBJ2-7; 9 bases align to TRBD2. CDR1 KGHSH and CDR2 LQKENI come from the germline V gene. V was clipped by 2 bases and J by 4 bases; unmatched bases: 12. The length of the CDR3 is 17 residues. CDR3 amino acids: CASSPRSSGVNGYEQYF. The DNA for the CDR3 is TGTGCCAGCTCACCAAGGTCTAGCGGGGTGAATGGGTACGAGCAGTACTTC. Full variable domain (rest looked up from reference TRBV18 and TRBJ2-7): NAGVMQNPRHLVRRRGQEARLRCSPMKGHSHVYWYRQLPEEGLKFMVYLQKENIIDESGMPKERFSAEFPKEGPSILRIQQVVRGDSAAYFCASSPRSSGVNGYEQYFGPGTRLTVT.

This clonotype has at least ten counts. Written as DNA, the CDR3 is TGCAGTGCCCAAGGACCCGGCGAGCAGTACTTC. Its protein is CSAQGPGEQYF. The gene calls are TRBV20-1 and TRBJ2-7; D is undetermined. CDR3 length: 11 amino acids. Germline V gene sequence: CDR1 DFQATT, CDR2 SNEGSKA (reference sequence). V lost 6 bases, J lost 6 bases, and 12 bases lay in between.

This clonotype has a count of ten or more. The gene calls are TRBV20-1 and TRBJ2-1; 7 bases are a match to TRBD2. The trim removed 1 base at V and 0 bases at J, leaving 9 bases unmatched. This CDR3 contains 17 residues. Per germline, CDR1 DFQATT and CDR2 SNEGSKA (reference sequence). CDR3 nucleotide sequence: TGCAGTGCTAGAGTGGAAACCCCGGGGGGCTCCTACAATGAGCAGTTCTTC. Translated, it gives CSARVETPGGSYNEQFF.

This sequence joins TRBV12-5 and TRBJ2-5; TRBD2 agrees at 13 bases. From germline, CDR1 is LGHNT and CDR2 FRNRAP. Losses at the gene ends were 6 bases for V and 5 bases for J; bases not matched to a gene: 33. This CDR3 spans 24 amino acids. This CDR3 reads CASGKRPGLAGRVCVRGWRETQYF. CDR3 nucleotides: TGTGCTAGTGGCAAAAGACCGGGACTAGCGGGGAGAGTGTGTGTGCGGGGGTGGAGGGAGACCCAGTACTTC.

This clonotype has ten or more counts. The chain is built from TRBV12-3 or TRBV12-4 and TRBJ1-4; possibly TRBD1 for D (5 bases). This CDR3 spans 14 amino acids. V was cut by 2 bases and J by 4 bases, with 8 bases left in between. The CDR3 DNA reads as TGTGCCAGCAGTTTAATGGGGCGTAATGAAAAACTGTTTTTT. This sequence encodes CASSLMGRNEKLFF.

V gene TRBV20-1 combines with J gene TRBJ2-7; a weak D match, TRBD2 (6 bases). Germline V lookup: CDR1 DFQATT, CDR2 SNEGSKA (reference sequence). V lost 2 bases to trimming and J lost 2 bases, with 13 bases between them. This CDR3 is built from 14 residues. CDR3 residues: CSARKASVTYEQYF. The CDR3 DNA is TGCAGTGCTAGAAAGGCTAGCGTTACCTACGAGCAGTACTTC.